This T cell receptor beta chain was profiled in a study of cytomegalovirus exposure and HLA in healthy donors. Trimming left V 1 base short and J 1 base short, with 18 bases between. This CDR3 has 18 amino acids. Germline lookup yields CDR1 PRHDT and CDR2 FYEKMQ (reference sequence). PCR used 60 Vbeta primers and 13 Jbeta primers. The protocol was immunoSEQ multiplex PCR, while the TCRdb copy is restricted to in-frame clones and leaves out a portion. The table has 55,000 to 85,000 clones, roughly 70% seen once; the top ten hold 9.5% to 13%. A few counts support this clone. V gene TRBV13 combines with J gene TRBJ2-3; perhaps TRBD2 as D (7 bases). Source material: PBMCs. This TCR was sampled from a woman between 40 and 55 years old in good health and CMV-seropositive. CDR3 nucleotides: TGTGCCAGCAGCTTAGCGGCCCCGGGGGGCTCCGGCACAGATACGCAGTATTTT. Amino acids: CASSLAAPGGSGTDTQYF.